This TCR beta chain was documented in a study of spatial heterogeneity in lung cancer. Study details: Alpha-chain sequences were detected in numbers that were consistently lower than beta-chain sequences.

In this sample, this clonotype turned up many times. The antigen is unknown. Time point described: sample taken at primary tumor resection. Extraction of whole RNA from tumor, nontumor lung or frozen PBMC preceded unsorted sequencing. Study-wide points: The appearance of ubiquitous expanded tumor TCRs in blood was greater at resection than follow-up.

Germline V gene sequence: CDR1 MNHNY, CDR2 SVGAGI (reference sequence). The length of the CDR3 is 11 residues. V was cut by 2 bases and J by 4 bases, with 2 bases left in between. Every individual TCR cDNA molecule carried its own unique molecular identifier, which allowed correction of PCR and sequencing errors. Using its own MiXCR run on the 5' RACE reads, TCRdb lists one record per CDR3 protein. The sample holds about 92,000 distinct CDR3 sequences, roughly 12% seen once. The source is a male donor with early-stage non-small cell lung cancer. The sequencing here drew on PBMCs, taken at surgery. This chain uses TRBV6-6 with TRBJ2-5; D not certain. CDR3: CASSYRETQYF. In DNA, the CDR3 is TGTGCCAGCAGTTACAGAGAGACCCAGTACTTC.